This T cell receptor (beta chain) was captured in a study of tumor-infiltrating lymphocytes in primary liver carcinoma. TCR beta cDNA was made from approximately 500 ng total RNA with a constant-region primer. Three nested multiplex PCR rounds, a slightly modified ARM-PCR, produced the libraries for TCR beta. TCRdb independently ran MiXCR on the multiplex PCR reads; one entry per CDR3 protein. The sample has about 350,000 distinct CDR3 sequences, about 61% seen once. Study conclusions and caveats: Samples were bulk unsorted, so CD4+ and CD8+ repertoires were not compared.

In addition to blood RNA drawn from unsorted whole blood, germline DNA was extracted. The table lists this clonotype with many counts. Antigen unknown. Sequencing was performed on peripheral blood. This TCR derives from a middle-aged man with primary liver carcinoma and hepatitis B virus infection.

This chain's CDR3 is CSVDRGATEAFF. The DNA for the CDR3 is TGCAGCGTTGATCGGGGGGCAACTGAAGCTTTCTTT. The V and J genes are TRBV29-1 and TRBJ1-1; TRBD1 might be the D (6 bases). With 3 bases removed from V and 5 bases from J, the gap between germline ends came to 10 bases. Germline V gives CDR1 SQVTM, CDR2 ANQGSEA. This CDR3 contains 12 residues.